Each of the 19 T cell receptor beta chains below was sequenced from the same sample in a study of early T cells in non-severe SARS-CoV-2 infection (dated by TCRdb to the early 2020s). The library was built by means of 5' RACE. TCRdb shows the sequencer as NextSeq 500. TCRdb reprocessing: public reads trimmed at Q25 with fastp, clones called with MiXCR, in-frame beta chains kept. All rows with the same CDR3 protein become a single entry with the most common DNA and genes. The sample profile shows roughly 50,000 distinct CDR3 sequences; roughly 6.1% of them were found once. The ten largest clonotypes hold approximately 6.9% of the sample. The specimen was whole blood, collected at baseline. The receptors here all came from an adult who was a healthcare worker with PCR-confirmed SARS-CoV-2 infection or an uninfected control (not recorded which).

In its sample, this clonotype was seen a few times. This rearrangement joins TRBV6-2 or TRBV6-3 to TRBJ2-1; no clear D gene. This CDR3 is built from 15 residues. Germline lookup yields CDR1 MNHEY and CDR2 SVGEGT. Trimming stripped 0 bases from V and 0 bases from J, with 6 bases between. For the CDR3, the DNA is TGTGCCAGCAGTTACTCGCGAGGCTCCTACAATGAGCAGTTCTTC. Its protein product is CASSYSRGSYNEQFF.

This clonotype was recorded a few times. The chain links TRBV28 to TRBJ2-7; a weak D match, TRBD2 (6 bases). The V gene's germline CDR1 is MDHEN and CDR2 SYDVKM. The CDR3 spans 15 residues. Deletions cut 3 bases from V and 0 bases from J, with 12 bases between. CDR3 loop: CASSFAGTFSYEQYF. In DNA, the CDR3 is TGTGCCAGCAGTTTCGCAGGGACTTTCTCCTACGAGCAGTACTTC.

Regarding this clonotype: Just one base apart from a much larger clone, this may be a read error. The chain employs TRBV28 and TRBJ1-3, with D perhaps matching TRBD1 (6 bases). Germline values: CDR1 MDHEN, CDR2 SYDVKM. CDR3 length equals 15 residues. The V end lost 4 bases, the J end lost 6 bases, and 16 bases lay between the germline ends. The CDR3 DNA is TGTGCCAGCAGTTCGCAGACAGGAAATCTAAACACCATATATTTT. It encodes CASSSQTGNLNTIYF.

This CDR3 reads CASSGGLAGEREQYF. In DNA form, the CDR3 reads TGCGCCAGCAGTGGGGGACTAGCGGGAGAACGCGAGCAGTACTTC. The V gene is TRBV10-2, the J gene TRBJ2-7; 14 positions match TRBD2. V was pared by 4 bases and J by 6 bases, with 5 bases of the junction left unmatched. This CDR3 has 15 amino acids. CDR1 WSHSY and CDR2 SAAADI come from the germline V gene.

This clonotype was observed a handful of times. The chain joins TRBV28 to TRBJ1-2; no clear D gene. Between the trimmed V and J ends, which lost 6 bases and 0 bases, there was a span of 8 bases. This CDR3 has 13 residues. CDR1 and CDR2 (germline): MDHEN, SYDVKM. DNA of the CDR3: TGTGCCAGCAGCCTCCCTGCTAACTATGGCTACACCTTC. The encoded protein is CASSLPANYGYTF.

This chain joins TRBV10-3 and TRBJ2-7; the D gene is possibly TRBD2 (6 bases). V dropped 6 bases and J dropped 3 bases, with 9 bases sitting between them. The germline V gene has CDR1 ENHRY and CDR2 SYGVKD. The CDR3 covers 12 residues. Here the CDR3 reads CAIRRGDYEQYF. CDR3 DNA: TGTGCCATCAGGCGGGGAGACTACGAGCAGTACTTC.

The chain employs TRBV5-1 and TRBJ2-7, with TRBD2 matching 7 bases. The trim removed 1 base at V and 2 bases at J, leaving 6 bases unmatched. Germline loops: CDR1 SGHRS, CDR2 YFSETQ. This CDR3 has 15 amino acids. DNA of the CDR3: TGCGCCAGCAGCTTGAGTTCTAGCGGACCCTACGAGCAGTACTTC. This encodes CASSLSSSGPYEQYF.

This clonotype was recorded a few times. The chain employs TRBV27 and TRBJ2-7; D is tentatively TRBD1 or TRBD2 (5 bases each). This CDR3 has 12 residues. Per the germline V gene, CDR1 is MNHEY and CDR2 is SMNVEV (reference sequence). V was pared by 9 bases and J by 7 bases, with 16 bases between. The CDR3 DNA is TGTGCCAGAGGAGACAGTTCGGGGGAGCAGTACTTC. Its protein is CARGDSSGEQYF.

In this sample, this clonotype turned up many times. The chain couples TRBV20-1 to TRBJ2-3, with D unresolved. CDR1 is DFQATT, CDR2 SNEGSKA, per germline (reference sequence). The V and J ends lost 6 bases and 4 bases respectively, with 11 bases between them. The length of the CDR3 is 12 residues. The CDR3 DNA sequence: TGCAGTGCCCGAGAGGTGGCAGATACGCAGTATTTT. It is translated as CSAREVADTQYF.

This clonotype was recorded a few times. This rearrangement joins TRBV20-1 to TRBJ2-5, with 9 positions matching TRBD1. The CDR3 loop spans 13 amino acids. CDR1 DFQATT and CDR2 SNEGSKA come from the germline V gene (reference sequence). Losses at the gene ends were 8 bases for V and 2 bases for J; bases not matched to a gene: 6. This chain's CDR3 is CSSGTGTQETQYF. Here the CDR3 DNA reads TGCAGTTCCGGGACAGGGACACAAGAGACCCAGTACTTC.

The table lists this clonotype with a few counts. The rearrangement joins TRBV29-1 to TRBJ1-1, with D uncertain. The CDR3 runs 11 residues. Looked up from germline, CDR1 is SQVTM and CDR2 is ANQGSEA. V lost 4 bases, J lost 0 bases, and 3 bases lay in between. The CDR3 protein is CSVVLNTEAFF. The CDR3 coding sequence is TGCAGCGTTGTGTTGAACACTGAAGCTTTCTTT.

In this sample, this clonotype turned up a few times. CDR3 loop: CASNEWQGSSYEQYF. For the CDR3, the DNA is TGTGCCAGCAATGAATGGCAGGGTAGCTCCTACGAGCAGTACTTC. The chain carries TRBV28 and TRBJ2-7; D perhaps matches TRBD1 (5 bases). Germline lookup yields CDR1 MDHEN and CDR2 SYDVKM. The V and J ends lost 7 bases and 0 bases respectively, with 16 bases between them. This CDR3 is 15 amino acids long.

This chain uses TRBV27 with TRBJ2-1, with 11 bases identical to TRBD2. CDR1 MNHEY and CDR2 SMNVEV come from the germline V gene (reference sequence). This CDR3 region has 16 residues. V lost 5 bases, J lost 4 bases, and 7 bases stayed unmatched. The CDR3 region has the DNA TGTGCCAGCAGTCCGCCTAGCGGGAGGAATTACAATGAGCAGTTCTTC. Translating it yields CASSPPSGRNYNEQFF.

V gene TRBV20-1 combines with J gene TRBJ2-5; TRBD1 agrees at 10 bases. The CDR3 totals 15 residues. From germline, CDR1 is DFQATT and CDR2 SNEGSKA (reference sequence). The J segment lost 4 bases and the V segment lost 6 bases, leaving 11 bases of the junction unmatched. The CDR3 reads CSAPPGQGRGETQYF. CDR3 DNA: TGCAGTGCCCCACCGGGACAGGGGCGCGGAGAGACCCAGTACTTC.

In this sample, this clonotype turned up many times. The J gene is TRBJ2-3, the V gene TRBV4-3; TRBD2 matches 9 bases. CDR3 length: 16 residues. Germline V gene lookup returns CDR1 LGHNA and CDR2 YSLEER. The trim removed 4 bases at V and 5 bases at J, leaving 10 bases unmatched. The CDR3 DNA follows: TGCGCCAGCAGCCGCCGACTAGCGGAAGCGGGAGATACGCAGTATTTT. Its protein is CASSRRLAEAGDTQYF.

The chain has TRBV6-4 and TRBJ1-2, with D unclear. The CDR3 is 14 amino acids. The V gene's germline CDR1 is MRHNA and CDR2 SNTAGT. Trimming shortened V by 2 bases and J by 7 bases, and 14 bases separated the two germline ends. The CDR3 nucleotides read TGTGCCAGCAGTGACCGGCCCCAAAGCGGTGGCTACACCTTC. Amino acids: CASSDRPQSGGYTF.

In its sample, this clonotype was seen many times. The chain has TRBV12-3 or TRBV12-4 and TRBJ2-5, with D perhaps given as TRBD1 or TRBD2 (5 bases each). V gave up 3 bases and J gave up 4 bases, with 12 bases separating them. The CDR3 runs 14 residues. The CDR3 reads CASSFFRELETQYF. The CDR3 nucleotides read TGTGCCAGCAGTTTCTTCAGGGAGCTAGAGACCCAGTACTTC.

The chain recombines TRBV7-6 with TRBJ1-1; 10 nucleotides line up with TRBD1. J gave up 3 bases and V 3 bases, and 4 bases lay outside the gene matches. The CDR3 length is 15 residues. Germline CDR1 and CDR2: SGHVS and FNYEAQ. The CDR3 region has the DNA TGTGCCAGCAGCTTCAGGACAGGGGGGGACACTGAAGCTTTCTTT. Translated, it gives CASSFRTGGDTEAFF.

This clonotype was recorded many times. This rearrangement joins TRBV5-4 to TRBJ2-7, with 12 bases aligning to TRBD2. CDR1 and CDR2 from the germline V gene are SGHNT and YYREEE (reference sequence). The trim removed 3 bases at V and 2 bases at J, leaving 9 bases unmatched. This CDR3 is built from 17 residues. The CDR3 loop is CASSSRRTSGNTYEQYF. DNA of the CDR3: TGTGCCAGCAGCTCACGTAGGACTAGCGGGAATACCTACGAGCAGTACTTC.